What follows describes a single T cell receptor (beta chain). In the authors' methods: Reference gene primer amplification yielded estimated nucleated cell counts. This table comes from immunoSEQ multiplex PCR, and its TCRdb copy is limited to in-frame clones, with some not included. V, J and clone size are taken as reported in that table, and D and trimming were inferred from the DNA itself. The sample gives about 190,000 clones, more than 85% of which show up once; under 2.5% is in the top ten. V lost 4 bases to trimming and J lost 1 base; unmatched junction nucleotides: 13. The length of the CDR3 is 18 residues. These data originate in a study of blood T cell repertoires in COVID-19. Study-wide context: COVID-19 samples collected from the United States, Italy and Spain covered acute and convalescent phases. Sources were T cells, B-cell-depleted T cells, or PBMCs; the material itself was cDNA or gDNA.

V usage is TRBV23-1 and J usage is TRBJ2-3, with TRBD2 matching over 8 bases. TRBV23-1 is assigned to the ORF class and has an uncertain function. The sequencing sample was made of peripheral blood. This clonotype was sampled from a man between 70 and 80 years old with active or convalescent COVID-19. The CDR3 loop reads CASSLKPHRGGRTDTQYF. The CDR3 DNA reads as TGCGCCAGCAGTCTCAAGCCCCACCGGGGGGGGCGCACAGATACGCAGTATTTT.